This T cell receptor beta chain was recovered during a study of CD8 T cells in ankylosing spondylitis. TCRdb ran MiXCR on the 5' RACE reads and lists one entry per CDR3 protein. The data contain about 160,000 distinct CDR3 sequences, under 45% of them singletons. The V and J ends lost 0 bases and 6 bases, in that order; junction bases with no gene match: 20. The CDR3 has 19 residues. Germline V gene lookup returns CDR1 SGHRS and CDR2 YFSETQ. This receptor was obtained from a male donor with ankylosing spondylitis. Sequenced material: synovial fluid, either unsorted or a sorted T cell fraction (not recorded which). This rearrangement joins TRBV5-1 to TRBJ1-2, with TRBD1 matching over 7 bases. As DNA, the CDR3 is TGCGCCAGCAGCTTGGTAAAAGGACAGGCGTCAGGACCCCCGGATGGCTACACCTTC. Its protein product is CASSLVKGQASGPPDGYTF.